This is a list of T cell receptor beta chains from one sample in a study of T cell responses to AZD1222 COVID-19 vaccine. Sequencing used immunoSEQ multiplex PCR; TCRdb keeps in-frame clones, though not all of them. The sample lists 99,000 or so clones; 86% were seen once. Sequenced here: peripheral blood, sampled 28 days after the second dose of the MenACWY control vaccine. The receptors were sampled from an adult who received the MenACWY meningococcal vaccine as a control. Each CDR3 is given with its conserved first and last residue. The D gene is left open where the match is weak. The size field is filled for only some rows; it gives once, few, many or a size class.

j_gene: TRBJ1-2
d_gene: .
abundance: .
v_gene: TRBV9
CDR3nt: TGTGCCAGCAGCGTAGAGGGGATTTATGGCTACACCTTC
CDR3aa: CASSVEGIYGYTF

j_gene: TRBJ1-2
d_gene: .
abundance: .
v_gene: TRBV7-8
CDR3nt: TGTGCCAGCAGCTTAGCCGATCAGGGTTACACCTTC
CDR3aa: CASSLADQGYTF

j_gene: TRBJ1-1
d_gene: .
abundance: .
v_gene: TRBV6-2/TRBV6-3
CDR3nt: TGTGCCAGCAGTTCGGGGGGTATGAACACTGAAGCTTTCTTT
CDR3aa: CASSSGGMNTEAFF

j_gene: TRBJ2-7
d_gene: .
abundance: .
v_gene: TRBV7-2
CDR3nt: TGTGCCAGCAGCCCCGATCGGACCACCTACGAGCAGTACTTC
CDR3aa: CASSPDRTTYEQYF

j_gene: TRBJ2-3
d_gene: .
abundance: .
v_gene: TRBV7-2
CDR3nt: TGTGCCAGCAGCTTAGGAATAGGGGATACGCAGTATTTT
CDR3aa: CASSLGIGDTQYF

j_gene: TRBJ2-3
d_gene: TRBD2
abundance: .
v_gene: TRBV7-2
CDR3nt: TGTGCCAGCAGCTTAGAGGGACTAGACACCTTCACAGATACGCAGTATTTT
CDR3aa: CASSLEGLDTFTDTQYF

j_gene: TRBJ2-1
d_gene: TRBD2
abundance: .
v_gene: TRBV7-2
CDR3nt: TGTGCCAGCAGCAGACAGGGACTAGCGGGGGGGAAGTCGGTTAATGAGCAGTTCTTC
CDR3aa: CASSRQGLAGGKSVNEQFF

j_gene: TRBJ1-2
d_gene: .
abundance: once
v_gene: TRBV3-1/TRBV3-2
CDR3nt: TGTGCCAGCAGCCAAGATCTGGCCCGGGGGGGCTACACCTTC
CDR3aa: CASSQDLARGGYTF

j_gene: TRBJ1-2
d_gene: .
abundance: few
v_gene: TRBV4-1
CDR3nt: TGCGCCAGCAGCCAAGTCCACGGGGGGTTTGGCTATGGCTACACCTTC
CDR3aa: CASSQVHGGFGYGYTF

j_gene: TRBJ1-3
d_gene: .
abundance: .
v_gene: TRBV19
CDR3nt: TGTGCCCGGGCCCGCCAGGGGAAGTGGGGAAACACCATATATTTT
CDR3aa: CARARQGKWGNTIYF

j_gene: TRBJ1-2
d_gene: .
abundance: .
v_gene: TRBV2
CDR3nt: TGTGCCAGCAGTGACCACCTACAGGGCTCGGGCTACACCTTC
CDR3aa: CASSDHLQGSGYTF

j_gene: TRBJ2-3
d_gene: .
abundance: .
v_gene: TRBV10-2
CDR3nt: TGCGCCAGCAGTGACACCTCTCAGGCAGATACGCAGTATTTT
CDR3aa: CASSDTSQADTQYF

j_gene: TRBJ2-5
d_gene: TRBD2
abundance: .
v_gene: TRBV6-5
CDR3nt: TGTGCCAGCAGGGCGGGGGAGGAAGAGACCCAGTACTTC
CDR3aa: CASRAGEEETQYF

j_gene: TRBJ1-6
d_gene: .
abundance: few
v_gene: TRBV7-2
CDR3nt: TGTGCCAGCAGCTCTCCAATGGCCCCCCTCCACTTT
CDR3aa: CASSSPMAPLHF

j_gene: TRBJ1-1
d_gene: TRBD1
abundance: .
v_gene: TRBV2
CDR3nt: TGTGCCAGCAGTTCGGACAGGAGCCTACTTGAAGCTTTCTTT
CDR3aa: CASSSDRSLLEAFF

j_gene: TRBJ1-1
d_gene: .
abundance: .
v_gene: TRBV20-1
CDR3nt: TGCAGTGCTAGTAACCGGATGAACACTGAAGCTTTCTTT
CDR3aa: CSASNRMNTEAFF

j_gene: TRBJ1-2
d_gene: .
abundance: .
v_gene: TRBV2
CDR3nt: TGTGCCAGCAGTGGGACAGTCGATGGCTACACCTTC
CDR3aa: CASSGTVDGYTF

j_gene: TRBJ2-1
d_gene: TRBD1
abundance: .
v_gene: TRBV4-2
CDR3nt: TGTGCCAGCAGCCAAGGGACAGGGGGGTCCCGATACAATGAGCAGTTCTTC
CDR3aa: CASSQGTGGSRYNEQFF

j_gene: TRBJ1-2
d_gene: .
abundance: .
v_gene: TRBV6-6
CDR3nt: TGTGCCAGCAGTTACGAGGGGAGGGGCGGCTACACCTTC
CDR3aa: CASSYEGRGGYTF

j_gene: TRBJ1-6
d_gene: TRBD1
abundance: .
v_gene: TRBV7-2
CDR3nt: TGTGCCAGCAGCCCGCTCAGGGGGGGTAATTCACCCCTCCACTTT
CDR3aa: CASSPLRGGNSPLHF

j_gene: TRBJ1-6
d_gene: TRBD1
abundance: .
v_gene: TRBV7-6
CDR3nt: TGTGCCAGCAGCCCTGGACAGGGAGTATACTCACCCCTCCACTTT
CDR3aa: CASSPGQGVYSPLHF

j_gene: TRBJ2-7
d_gene: .
abundance: .
v_gene: TRBV7-9
CDR3nt: TGTGCCAGCAGTTATGGGCCCGGCTCCTACGAGCAGTACTTC
CDR3aa: CASSYGPGSYEQYF

j_gene: TRBJ2-3
d_gene: .
abundance: few
v_gene: TRBV5-4
CDR3nt: TGTGCCACCAAAGACCCTTCGGGGTCTGATACGCAGTATTTT
CDR3aa: CATKDPSGSDTQYF

j_gene: TRBJ1-6
d_gene: .
abundance: .
v_gene: TRBV5-6
CDR3nt: TGTGCCAGCAGTTCAGGAAAAGGACAGTATAATTCACCCCTCCACTTT
CDR3aa: CASSSGKGQYNSPLHF

j_gene: TRBJ1-4
d_gene: .
abundance: .
v_gene: TRBV7-2
CDR3nt: TGTGCCAGCAGGAGTGGAGCAACTAATGAAAAACTGTTTTTT
CDR3aa: CASRSGATNEKLFF